A single sample is the source of the 21 T cell receptor beta chains below, sequenced in a study of blood T cell repertoires in COVID-19. Repertoires were generated with immunoSEQ multiplex PCR, while TCRdb's copy carries only in-frame clones and drops some. The sample holds about 170,000 clones, approximately 80% seen once. Sequencing was carried out using PBMCs or T cells enriched from blood (not recorded which). The receptor source for this set is a man over 45 who had recovered from COVID-19.

This clone appeared once. CDR3 DNA: TGTGCCAGCAGCTTAGCGAGAAATAATTCACCCCTCCACTTT. Its translation is CASSLARNNSPLHF. The V call is TRBV7-9, the J call TRBJ1-6; no clear D. This CDR3 region has 14 residues. V lost 0 bases and J 5 bases, leaving 5 bases between the germline ends. In germline, CDR1 is SEHNR, CDR2 FQNEAQ (reference sequence).

The chain links TRBV12-2 to TRBJ2-7; the table's D gene call, TRBD1, was not cross checked with the DNA. TRBV12-2 constitutes a pseudogene. The CDR3 extends over 14 amino acids. DNA of the CDR3: TGTGCAAGTCGCTTAGAGACAGGGCTCTACGAGCAGTACTTC. Translation: CASRLETGLYEQYF.

This clone was seen once. The rearrangement uses TRBV5-1 and TRBJ1-1; D is ambiguous. The germline gives CDR1 SGHRS, CDR2 YFSETQ. Trimming left V 2 bases short and J 1 base short, with 12 bases between. The CDR3 has 15 amino acids. The CDR3 region is CASSFNPAGNTEAFF. CDR3 DNA: TGCGCCAGCAGCTTTAATCCGGCGGGGAACACTGAAGCTTTCTTT.

In its sample, this clone was seen a few times. This chain uses TRBV10-3 with TRBJ1-2; a possible D gene is TRBD1 (5 bases). CDR1 ENHRY and CDR2 SYGVKD come from the germline V gene. The V end was cut by 10 bases, the J end by 5 bases, with 17 bases between. The CDR3 is 13 residues long. The chain's CDR3 is CATGQGGRYGYTF. Here the CDR3 DNA reads TGTGCCACGGGGCAGGGAGGAAGGTATGGCTACACCTTC.

This clone has only a few counts. The chain employs TRBV27 and TRBJ1-5; perhaps TRBD1 as D (6 bases). Germline values: CDR1 MNHEY, CDR2 SMNVEV (reference sequence). The CDR3 sequence is 14 residues long. Trimming removed 6 bases from V and 7 bases from J, with 16 bases in between. This chain's CDR3 is CASRRSGGEQPQHF. The CDR3 region has the DNA TGTGCCAGCAGAAGGTCGGGGGGCGAGCAGCCCCAGCATTTT.

The chain has TRBV5-1 and TRBJ1-3; D not resolved. CDR1 and CDR2 from the germline V gene are SGHRS and YFSETQ. V was cut by 0 bases and J by 0 bases, with 7 bases left in between. The CDR3 contains 15 residues. The CDR3 is CASSLEKLSGNTIYF. The CDR3 region has the DNA TGCGCCAGCAGCTTGGAAAAACTCTCTGGAAACACCATATATTTT.

The chain joins TRBV11-2 to TRBJ1-5; D uncertain. Trimming took off 1 base at V and 4 bases at J, with 11 bases between the two ends. This CDR3 is 15 amino acids long. Looked up from germline, CDR1 is SGHAT and CDR2 is FQNNGV. CDR3 nucleotides: TGTGCCAGCAGCTTAGGAGGCACTAATAATCAGCCCCAGCATTTT. Encoded protein: CASSLGGTNNQPQHF. The entire variable domain, with the rest obtained from reference TRBV11-2 and TRBJ1-5, is as follows: EAGVAQSPRYKIIEKRQSVAFWCNPISGHATLYWYQQILGQGPKLLIQFQNNGVVDDSQLPKDRFSAERLKGVDSTLKIQPAKLEDSAVYLCASSLGGTNNQPQHFGDGTRLSIL.

The gene calls are TRBV5-1 and TRBJ1-6; a weak D match, TRBD1 (5 bases). Trimming removed 3 bases at V and 7 bases at J, with 20 bases between. Germline CDR1 is SGHRS and CDR2 is YFSETQ. This CDR3 is 17 amino acids long. In DNA form, the CDR3 reads TGCGCCAGCAGCTCCCTCCCGATAGACAGCCTAAATTCACCCCTCCACTTT. Translated, it gives CASSSLPIDSLNSPLHF.

The rearrangement links TRBV2 to TRBJ1-5; possibly TRBD1 for D (6 bases). The CDR3 loop spans 12 amino acids. Trimming stripped 6 bases from V and 4 bases from J, with 7 bases between. Germline loops: CDR1 SNHLY, CDR2 FYNNEI. CDR3 sequence: CASRDSNQPQHF. The CDR3 coding sequence is TGTGCCAGCAGGGACAGTAATCAGCCCCAGCATTTT.

The rearrangement links TRBV27 to TRBJ2-7; D is possibly TRBD2 (5 bases). Germline-derived CDR1 and CDR2 are MNHEY and SMNVEV (reference sequence). The length of the CDR3 is 14 residues. The V gene lost 5 bases and the J gene lost 3 bases, with 14 bases spanning the gap. The CDR3 here is CASSLDSEGYEQYF. In nucleotides, the CDR3 is TGTGCCAGCAGTCTCGACTCTGAGGGCTACGAGCAGTACTTC.

This clone was detected once. The gene calls are TRBV6-5 and TRBJ1-5, with 9 bases that match TRBD1. Looked up from germline, CDR1 is MNHEY and CDR2 is SVGAGI. Germline trimming cut 6 bases from V and 10 bases from J; bases unmatched to any gene: 10. This CDR3 has 14 residues. CDR3 bases: TGTGCCAGCAGCCGGGGACAGGGACACTATCCCCAGCATTTT. This translates into CASSRGQGHYPQHF.

V usage is TRBV9 and J usage is TRBJ2-3, with D unresolved. This CDR3 contains 17 residues. Germline assignment: CDR1 SGDLS and CDR2 YYNGEE. The V gene lost 2 bases and the J gene lost 4 bases, with 20 bases spanning the gap. The CDR3 nucleotides are TGTGCCAGCAGCGTGCTTCCCCTCGAGACCGCGGCAGATACGCAGTATTTT. Its translation is CASSVLPLETAADTQYF.

The genes are TRBV9 and TRBJ2-2; D gene uncertain. CDR3 size: 12 residues. Germline CDR1 and CDR2: SGDLS and YYNGEE. The ends were cut back, 4 bases at V and 6 bases at J, with 7 bases in the middle. The CDR3 here is CASSPPSGELFF. The DNA of the CDR3 is TGTGCCAGCAGCCCCCCGTCCGGGGAGCTGTTTTTT.

V and J are TRBV30 and TRBJ2-7; 10 bases are shared with TRBD1. Germline V lookup: CDR1 GTSNPN, CDR2 SVGIG (reference sequence). V gave up 2 bases and J gave up 1 base; unmatched junction bases: 5. This CDR3 comprises 15 residues. The CDR3 spells CAWSRQGARSYEQYF. CDR3 DNA: TGTGCCTGGAGTCGACAGGGGGCGAGATCCTACGAGCAGTACTTC.

This chain uses TRBV29-1 with TRBJ2-1; weak D call: TRBD1 (8 bases). The germline CDR1 and CDR2 sequences are SQVTM and ANQGSEA. V lost 6 bases and J lost 0, with 21 bases in between. The length of the CDR3 is 17 residues. CDR3 amino acids: CSVGGEDRASSYNEQFF. The CDR3 DNA reads as TGCAGCGTGGGGGGGGAGGACAGGGCGAGCTCCTACAATGAGCAGTTCTTC.

This chain connects TRBV11-2 to TRBJ1-3, with 7 positions matching TRBD1. V shed 5 bases and J 3 bases; nucleotides not matched to a gene: 10. The CDR3 contains 16 residues. Germline V gene lookup returns CDR1 SGHAT and CDR2 FQNNGV. This chain's CDR3 is CASSLETGSVGNTIYF. The CDR3 DNA reads as TGTGCCAGCAGCCTTGAGACAGGGTCGGTTGGAAACACCATATATTTT.

The J gene is TRBJ2-7, the V gene TRBV19; 8 bases are a match to TRBD2. The CDR3 has 15 amino acids. V lost 3 bases, J lost 2 bases, and 6 bases stayed unmatched. CDR1 and CDR2 (germline): LNHDA, SQIVND (reference sequence). CDR3 sequence: CASSIVAGPTYEQYF. The DNA of the CDR3 is TGTGCCAGTAGTATCGTAGCGGGGCCCACCTACGAGCAGTACTTC.

The chain joins TRBV5-4 to TRBJ2-3, with 11 bases that match TRBD2. Germline V lookup: CDR1 SGHNT, CDR2 YYREEE (reference sequence). Trimming removed 4 bases from V and 0 bases from J; junction bases left unmatched: 4. CDR3 length equals 16 residues. The CDR3 DNA sequence: TGTGCCAGCAGCCTTAGACTAGCGGGGAGCACAGATACGCAGTATTTT. Residues: CASSLRLAGSTDTQYF.

The chain joins TRBV5-1 to TRBJ1-5; possible D gene TRBD1, 5 bases. From germline, CDR1 is SGHRS and CDR2 YFSETQ. The CDR3 length is 15 residues. Between the trimmed V and J ends, which lost 0 bases and 4 bases, there was a span of 11 bases. The CDR3 DNA is TGCGCCAGCAGCTTGGAGGGGCAGTCGAATCAGCCCCAGCATTTT. Amino acids: CASSLEGQSNQPQHF.

This rearrangement joins TRBV3-1 (or the pseudogene TRBV3-2) to TRBJ2-7, with 8 bases aligning to TRBD1. CDR1 and CDR2 from the germline V gene are LGHDT and YNNKEL (reference sequence). V dropped 2 bases and J dropped 7; count of bases not matched to a gene: 7. This CDR3 comprises 14 residues. Here the CDR3 reads CASSQTGGFEEQYF. The CDR3 region has the DNA TGTGCCAGCAGCCAAACAGGGGGGTTTGAAGAGCAGTACTTC.

The rearrangement joins TRBV7-2 to TRBJ1-2; TRBD1 matches at 7 bases. Germline V gene lookup returns CDR1 SGHTA and CDR2 FQGNSA. The V and J ends lost 6 bases and 7 bases, in that order; junction bases with no gene match: 5. The CDR3 contains 12 residues. The DNA of the CDR3 is TGTGCCAGCAGTGCCAACAGGGGTGGCTACACCTTC. Amino acid sequence: CASSANRGGYTF. Complete variable domain (other parts from reference TRBV7-2 and TRBJ1-2): GAGVSQSPSNKVTEKGKDVELRCDPISGHTALYWYRQSLGQGLEFLIYFQGNSAPDKSGLPSDRFSAERTGGSVSTLTIQRTQQEDSAVYLCASSANRGGYTFGSGTRLTVV.